This T cell receptor (beta chain) derives from a study of shared clonotypes between healthy human individuals. Looking at the study overall: Used for every donor were three CD4 naive, three CD4 memory, two CD8 naive and one CD8 memory plate.

The donors were adults (healthy and HIV-negative) with no recent acute infections or vaccinations. The study drew all its donors from Caucasian adults living in Nashville, Tennessee. In the case of this clone: The target antigen is unknown.

CDR3 size: 13 residues. Per the germline V gene, CDR1 is SQVTM and CDR2 is ANQGSEA. The method was immunoSEQ multiplex PCR; TCRdb's version includes in-frame clones alone and lacks a portion of them. The sample contains roughly 1 million clones, roughly 75% of which appear only once. General study findings and limits: Shared across several donors were 4% to 5% of the naive CD4 clonotypes.

What was sequenced was memory CD4+ T cells sorted from blood. Documented subset: CD45RA-negative fraction. The origin of this receptor is a man between 18 and 35 years old in good health. The chain combines TRBV29-1 with TRBJ2-1, with 13 bases matching TRBD2. In DNA, the CDR3 is TGCAGTGCAGGGACTAGCGGGAACAATGAGCAGTTCTTC. This gives the protein CSAGTSGNNEQFF.